These 5 T cell receptor beta chains came from one sample sequenced in a study of T cell repertoires in cytomegalovirus infection (dated by TCRdb to between 2019 and 2020). This specimen's treatment or condition label, interpreted: in vitro stimulation with specific CMV peptide epitopes to enrich CMV-specific T cells. Sequenced on an Illumina HiSeq 1500. TCRdb reprocessing: public reads trimmed at Q25 with fastp, clones called with MiXCR, in-frame beta chains kept. For every CDR3 protein sequence, its rows merge into one entry that carries the most common genes and DNA. Recorded for this sample are about 830,000 distinct CDR3 sequences; 32% of them occurred a single time. The top ten clonotypes cover 9.5% to 15% of the sample. These receptors have no known antigen. The sequences come from cultured CD8+ T cells from PBMCs, collected from culture after CMV antigen stimulation. The receptors originated from a human donor in good health (CMV status not recorded). Some clones in this sample may be carry-over from other donors' samples.

The J gene is TRBJ2-1, the V gene TRBV6-2 or TRBV6-3; 10 bases are a match to TRBD1. Germline V gives CDR1 MNHEY, CDR2 SVGEGT. Trimming cost V 6 bases and J 9 bases; bases outside gene matches: 2. The CDR3 covers 12 residues. The CDR3 sequence is CASSWDRGEQFF. The CDR3 nucleotides are TGTGCCAGCAGCTGGGACAGGGGTGAGCAGTTCTTC.

J is TRBJ2-1 and V is TRBV23-1, with 9 bases lining up with TRBD1. TRBV23-1 is an ORF, with its function uncertain. The CDR3 has 17 amino acids. V was clipped by 5 bases and J by 7 bases; unmatched bases: 15. CDR3 coding DNA: TGCGCCAGCAGTGTCCTCCCGGGACAGGGTAAAATAAATGAGCAGTTCTTC. Translating it yields CASSVLPGQGKINEQFF.

V gene TRBV28 combines with J gene TRBJ2-7; 7 nucleotides agree with TRBD1. J lost 0 bases, V lost 6 bases, and 2 bases had no gene match. Per the germline V gene, CDR1 is MDHEN and CDR2 is SYDVKM. The CDR3 sequence is 13 residues long. The CDR3 protein is CASRDRSSYEQYV. Written as DNA, the CDR3 is TGTGCCAGCAGGGACAGGAGCTCCTACGAGCAGTACGTC.

The chain is built from TRBV28 and TRBJ2-5, with D perhaps assigned TRBD1 or TRBD2 (5 bases each). This CDR3 is 17 amino acids long. The germline CDR1 and CDR2 sequences are MDHEN and SYDVKM. V was shortened by 3 bases and J by 5 bases, with 22 bases between the two germline ends. The DNA for the CDR3 is TGTGCCAGCAGTTTGGACAAGACGCTACTAGTACAGGAGACCCAGTACTTC. It yields the protein CASSLDKTLLVQETQYF. Looking up the rest from reference TRBV28 and TRBJ2-5 gives the full variable domain: DVKVTQSSRYLVKRTGEKVFLECVQDMDHENMFWYRQDPGLGLRLIYFSYDVKMKEKGDIPEGYSVSREKKERFSLILESASTNQTSMYLCASSLDKTLLVQETQYFGPGTRLLVL.

This chain uses TRBV7-6 with TRBJ2-3; 10 bases align to TRBD2. Germline V gene data show CDR1 as SGHVS and CDR2 as FNYEAQ. The V and J ends lost 6 bases and 3 bases, in that order; junction bases with no gene match: 6. The CDR3 spans 15 residues. The CDR3 region is CASRLSGGDTDTQYF. CDR3 DNA sequence: TGTGCCAGCAGGCTAAGCGGGGGGGATACAGATACGCAGTATTTT.